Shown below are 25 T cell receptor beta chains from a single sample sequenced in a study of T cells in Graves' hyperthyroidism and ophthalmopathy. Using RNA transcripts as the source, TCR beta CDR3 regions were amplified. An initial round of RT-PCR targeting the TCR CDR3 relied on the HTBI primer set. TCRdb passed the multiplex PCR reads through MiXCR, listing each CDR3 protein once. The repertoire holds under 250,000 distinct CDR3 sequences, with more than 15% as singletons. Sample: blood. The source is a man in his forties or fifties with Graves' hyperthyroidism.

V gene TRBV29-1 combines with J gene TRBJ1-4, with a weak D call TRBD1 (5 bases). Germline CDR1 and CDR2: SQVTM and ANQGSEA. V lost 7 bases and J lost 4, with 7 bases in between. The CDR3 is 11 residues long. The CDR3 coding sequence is TGCAGCGGGGGCCATAATGAAAAACTGTTTTTT. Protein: CSGGHNEKLFF. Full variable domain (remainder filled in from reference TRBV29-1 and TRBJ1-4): SAVISQKPSRDICQRGTSLTIQCQVDSQVTMMFWYRQQPGQSLTLIATANQGSEATYESGFVIDKFPISRPNLTFSTLTVSNMSPEDSSIYLCSGGHNEKLFFGSGTQLSVL.

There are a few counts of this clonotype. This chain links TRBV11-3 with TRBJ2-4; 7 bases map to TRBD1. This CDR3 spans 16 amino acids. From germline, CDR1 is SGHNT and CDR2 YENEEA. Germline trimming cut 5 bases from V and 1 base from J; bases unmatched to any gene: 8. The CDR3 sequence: CASSQRTGPAKNIQYF. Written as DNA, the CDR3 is TGTGCCAGCAGCCAAAGGACAGGTCCGGCCAAAAACATTCAGTACTTC.

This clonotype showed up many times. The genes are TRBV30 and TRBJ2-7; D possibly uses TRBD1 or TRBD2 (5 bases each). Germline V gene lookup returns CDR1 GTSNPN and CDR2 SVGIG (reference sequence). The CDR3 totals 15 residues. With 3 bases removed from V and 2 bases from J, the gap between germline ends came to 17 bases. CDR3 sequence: CAWRSYGTVTYEQYF. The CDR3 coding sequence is TGTGCCTGGAGATCTTACGGGACGGTAACCTACGAGCAGTACTTC.

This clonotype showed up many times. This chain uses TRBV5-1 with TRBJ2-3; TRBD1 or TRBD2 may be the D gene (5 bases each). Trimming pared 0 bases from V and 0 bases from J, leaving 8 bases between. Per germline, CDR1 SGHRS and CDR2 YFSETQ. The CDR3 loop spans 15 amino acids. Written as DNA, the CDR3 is TGCGCCAGCAGCTTGGGAGGGGATAGCACAGATACGCAGTATTTT. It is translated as CASSLGGDSTDTQYF.

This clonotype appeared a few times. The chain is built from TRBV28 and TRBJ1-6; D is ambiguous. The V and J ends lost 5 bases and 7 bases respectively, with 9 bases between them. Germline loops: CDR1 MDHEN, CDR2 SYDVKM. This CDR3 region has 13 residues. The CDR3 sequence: CASSLRRNSPLHF. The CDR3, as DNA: TGTGCCAGCAGTCTCCGGAGAAATTCACCCCTCCACTTT.

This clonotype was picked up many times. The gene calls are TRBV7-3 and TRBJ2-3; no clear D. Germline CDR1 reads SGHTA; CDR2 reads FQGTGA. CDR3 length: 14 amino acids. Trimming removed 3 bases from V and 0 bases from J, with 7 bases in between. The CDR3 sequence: CASSLTQSTDTQYF. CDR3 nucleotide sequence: TGTGCCAGCAGCTTGACACAAAGCACAGATACGCAGTATTTT.

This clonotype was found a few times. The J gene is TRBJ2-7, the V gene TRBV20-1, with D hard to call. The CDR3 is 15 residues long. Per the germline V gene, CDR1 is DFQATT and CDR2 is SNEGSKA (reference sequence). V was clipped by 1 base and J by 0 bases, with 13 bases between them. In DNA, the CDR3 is TGCAGTGCTAGAGTGACGACCTCCTTCTCCTACGAGCAGTACTTC. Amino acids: CSARVTTSFSYEQYF.

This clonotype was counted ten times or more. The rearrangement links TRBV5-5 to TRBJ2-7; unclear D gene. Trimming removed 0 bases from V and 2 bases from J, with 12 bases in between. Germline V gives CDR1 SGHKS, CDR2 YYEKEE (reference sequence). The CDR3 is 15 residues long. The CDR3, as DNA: TGTGCCAGCAGCTTGGTAGGTAGCATAACCTACGAGCAGTACTTC. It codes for CASSLVGSITYEQYF.

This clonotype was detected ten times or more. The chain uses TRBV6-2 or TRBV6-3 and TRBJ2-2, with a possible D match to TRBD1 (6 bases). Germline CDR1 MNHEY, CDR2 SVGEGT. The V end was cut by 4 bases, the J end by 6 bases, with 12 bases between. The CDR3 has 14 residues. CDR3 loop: CASSFARGSGELFF. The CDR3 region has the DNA TGTGCCAGCAGTTTCGCCAGGGGCTCCGGGGAGCTGTTTTTT.

The CDR3 region is CASSQDWRTEVDTQYF. The CDR3 nucleotides are TGTGCCAGCAGCCAAGATTGGCGGACGGAGGTAGATACGCAGTATTTT. The rearrangement joins TRBV14 to TRBJ2-3; D is perhaps TRBD2 (5 bases). This CDR3 spans 16 amino acids. The V gene's germline CDR1 is SGHDN and CDR2 FVKESK. V lost 0 bases and J lost 5, with 15 bases in between.

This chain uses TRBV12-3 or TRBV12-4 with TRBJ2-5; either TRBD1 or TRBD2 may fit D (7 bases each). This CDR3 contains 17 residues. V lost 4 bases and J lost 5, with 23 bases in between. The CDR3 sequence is CASSSRQGGDYAETQYF. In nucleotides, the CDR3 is TGTGCCAGCAGTTCCCGACAGGGAGGGGATTACGCGGAGACCCAGTACTTC.

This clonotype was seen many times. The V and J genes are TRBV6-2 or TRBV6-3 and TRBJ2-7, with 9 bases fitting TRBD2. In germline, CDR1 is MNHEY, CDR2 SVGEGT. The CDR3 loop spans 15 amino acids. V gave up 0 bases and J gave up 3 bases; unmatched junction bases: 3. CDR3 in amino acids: CASSYSETSGYEQYF. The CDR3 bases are TGTGCCAGCAGTTACTCTGAGACTAGCGGCTACGAGCAGTACTTC.

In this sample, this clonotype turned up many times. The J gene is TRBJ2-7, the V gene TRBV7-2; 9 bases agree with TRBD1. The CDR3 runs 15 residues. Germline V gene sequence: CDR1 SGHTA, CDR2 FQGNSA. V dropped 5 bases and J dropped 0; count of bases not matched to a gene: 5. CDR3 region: CASSPRQGDSYEQYF. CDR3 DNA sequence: TGTGCCAGCAGCCCCCGACAGGGGGACTCCTACGAGCAGTACTTC.

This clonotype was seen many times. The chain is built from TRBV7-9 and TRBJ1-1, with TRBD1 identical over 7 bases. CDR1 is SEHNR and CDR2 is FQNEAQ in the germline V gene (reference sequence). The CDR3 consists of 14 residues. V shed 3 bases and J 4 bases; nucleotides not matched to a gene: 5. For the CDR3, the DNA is TGTGCCAGCAGCTTTGGACAGGTGGCCACTGAAGCTTTCTTT. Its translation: CASSFGQVATEAFF.

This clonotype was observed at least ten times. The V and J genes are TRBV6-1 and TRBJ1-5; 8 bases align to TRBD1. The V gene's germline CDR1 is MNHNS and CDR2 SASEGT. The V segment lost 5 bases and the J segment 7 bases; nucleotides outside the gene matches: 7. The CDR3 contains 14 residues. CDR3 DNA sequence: TGTGCCAGCAGTCCCACAGGGGGGAAACAGCCCCAGCATTTT. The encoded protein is CASSPTGGKQPQHF.

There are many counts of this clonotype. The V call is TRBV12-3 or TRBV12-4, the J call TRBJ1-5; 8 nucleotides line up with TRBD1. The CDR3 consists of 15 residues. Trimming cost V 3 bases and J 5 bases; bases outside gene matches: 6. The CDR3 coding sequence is TGTGCCAGCAGTTTTGGCAGGGGGCTCGATCAGCCCCAGCATTTT. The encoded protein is CASSFGRGLDQPQHF.

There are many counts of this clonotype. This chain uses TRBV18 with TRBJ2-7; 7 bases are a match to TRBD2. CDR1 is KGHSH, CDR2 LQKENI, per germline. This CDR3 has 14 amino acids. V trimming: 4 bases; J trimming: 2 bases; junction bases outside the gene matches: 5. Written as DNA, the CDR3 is TGTGCCAGCTCACAGGAGCGGGGCACCTACGAGCAGTACTTC. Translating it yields CASSQERGTYEQYF.

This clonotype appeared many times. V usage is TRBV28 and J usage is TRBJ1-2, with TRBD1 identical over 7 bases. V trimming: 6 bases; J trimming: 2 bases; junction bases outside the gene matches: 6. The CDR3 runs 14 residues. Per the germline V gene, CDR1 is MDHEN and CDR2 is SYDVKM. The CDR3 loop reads CASSPGTDNYGYTF. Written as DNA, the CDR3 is TGTGCCAGCAGCCCCGGGACAGACAACTATGGCTACACCTTC.

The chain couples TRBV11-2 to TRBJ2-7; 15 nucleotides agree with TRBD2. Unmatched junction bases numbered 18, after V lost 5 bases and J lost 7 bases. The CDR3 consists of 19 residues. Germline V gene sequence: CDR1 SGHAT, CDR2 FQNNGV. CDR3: CASSPTPGTSGGNTGEQYF. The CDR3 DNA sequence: TGTGCCAGCAGCCCCACCCCCGGGACTAGCGGGGGGAACACCGGGGAGCAGTACTTC. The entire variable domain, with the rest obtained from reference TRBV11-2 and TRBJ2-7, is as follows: EAGVAQSPRYKIIEKRQSVAFWCNPISGHATLYWYQQILGQGPKLLIQFQNNGVVDDSQLPKDRFSAERLKGVDSTLKIQPAKLEDSAVYLCASSPTPGTSGGNTGEQYFGPGTRLTVT.

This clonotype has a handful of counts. CDR3 bases: TGTGCCAGCAGCTTTATAGTCACCAGGGACGGTATAGGCACTGAAGCTTTCTTT. It encodes CASSFIVTRDGIGTEAFF. The V and J genes are TRBV7-2 and TRBJ1-1, with a weak D call TRBD1 (5 bases). V was pared by 3 bases and J by 4 bases, with 24 bases between. This CDR3 region has 18 residues. CDR1 is SGHTA and CDR2 is FQGNSA in the germline V gene.

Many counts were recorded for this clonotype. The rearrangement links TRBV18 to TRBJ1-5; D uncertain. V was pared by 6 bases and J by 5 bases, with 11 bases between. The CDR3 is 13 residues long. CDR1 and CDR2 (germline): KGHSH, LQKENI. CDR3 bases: TGTGCCAGCTCCTCGGAGGGAGATCAGCCCCAGCATTTT. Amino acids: CASSSEGDQPQHF.

The CDR3 DNA is TGTGCCTGGGGACTAGCGGGAGGAGGGACCGGGGAGCTGTTTTTT. Translating it yields CAWGLAGGGTGELFF. The rearrangement joins TRBV30 to TRBJ2-2, with 14 bases fitting TRBD2. Trimming took 5 bases from V and 5 from J; bases not matched to a gene: 4. CDR3 length: 15 amino acids. Germline V CDR1 and CDR2: GTSNPN, SVGIG (reference sequence).

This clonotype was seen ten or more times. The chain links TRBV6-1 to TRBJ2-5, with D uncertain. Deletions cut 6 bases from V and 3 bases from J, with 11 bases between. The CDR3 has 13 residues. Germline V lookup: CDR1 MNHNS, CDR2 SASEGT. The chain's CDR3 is CASSSQVEETQYF. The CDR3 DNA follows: TGTGCCAGCAGCAGTCAGGTGGAAGAGACCCAGTACTTC.

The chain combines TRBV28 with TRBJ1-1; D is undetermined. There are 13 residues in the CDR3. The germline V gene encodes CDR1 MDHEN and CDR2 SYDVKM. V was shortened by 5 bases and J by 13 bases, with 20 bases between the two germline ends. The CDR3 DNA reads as TGTGCCAGCAGTCCTAGCCCCCCGGTTTTGGTTTTCTTT. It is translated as CASSPSPPVLVFF.

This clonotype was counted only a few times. Here the CDR3 reads CATSDISGRSAYNEQFF. The CDR3 coding sequence is TGTGCCACCAGTGACATTAGCGGGAGAAGCGCCTACAATGAGCAGTTCTTC. The chain carries TRBV24-1 and TRBJ2-1, with 9 bases aligning to TRBD2. Trimming at V came to 4 bases and at J to 2 bases, leaving 8 bases not matched to a gene. The CDR3 totals 17 residues. Germline values: CDR1 KGHDR, CDR2 SFDVKD.